The clone carrying this TCR beta chain was picked up many times. Its antigen is not identified. The germline V gene encodes CDR1 GTSNPN and CDR2 SVGIG (reference sequence). Trimming shortened V by 0 bases and J by 3 bases, and 9 bases separated the two germline ends. The CDR3 has 14 residues. Patients counted as stable if ophthalmopathy did not develop within 18 months. Exclusion of a patient resulted from uncontrolled infection, other autoimmune disease, pregnancy or lactation. These data are taken from a study of T cells in Graves' hyperthyroidism and ophthalmopathy. Amplification of TCR beta CDR3 regions used RNA as the template. First-round RT-PCR targeting the TCR CDR3 was performed with the HTBI primer set. TCRdb reprocessed the multiplex PCR reads via MiXCR and lists one record per CDR3 protein. The sample lists roughly 750,000 distinct CDR3 sequences, roughly 17% occurring once. Study-level results: Before onset, by a median of approximately 6.8 months, the model predicted ophthalmopathy. Most expanded thyroid clonotypes above 0.001 also appeared in blood.

This clonotype was obtained from a young man with Graves' hyperthyroidism. The sequenced sample consisted of blood. The V call is TRBV30, the J call TRBJ2-1; D gene ambiguous. CDR3 nucleotide sequence: TGTGCCTGGAGTGTATTACGGAACTACAATGAGCAGTTCTTC. Its translation is CAWSVLRNYNEQFF.